Below, 23 T cell receptor beta chains from the same sample are listed, as sequenced in a study of technical replicates of blood from a few donors (dated by TCRdb to 2016 to 2017). The library came from the immunoSEQ multiplex PCR assay. Not all clones reach the TCRdb copy of this immuneACCESS table, which keeps in-frame sequences only. Checked studies attribute under half of the gap to unresolved V genes and leave the rest unexplained. Recorded for this sample are approximately 79,000 clones; 95% to 97% of them occurred a single time. The top ten clonotypes cover around 0.28% of the sample. The material sequenced was T cells isolated from PBMCs. The receptors were gathered from a human donor in good health.

This clone appeared a few times. V and J are TRBV2 and TRBJ1-1; D gene uncertain. In germline, CDR1 is SNHLY, CDR2 FYNNEI. There are 14 residues in the CDR3. V shed 2 bases and J shed 1 base, with 8 bases lying between them. In nucleotides, the CDR3 is TGTGCCAGCAGTGAAATGAGGTCGAACACTGAAGCTTTCTTT. Translation gives CASSEMRSNTEAFF.

This chain joins TRBV10-3 and TRBJ2-7; a weak D match, TRBD1 (6 bases). Germline assignment: CDR1 ENHRY and CDR2 SYGVKD. The CDR3 contains 13 residues. Trimming cost V 11 bases and J 0 bases, with 14 bases left between them. The CDR3 sequence is CALKKGDSYEQYF. The CDR3 nucleotides read TGTGCCCTAAAAAAGGGGGACTCCTACGAGCAGTACTTC.

The rearrangement links TRBV2 to TRBJ2-7, with a possible D match to TRBD2 (6 bases). The germline V and J ends were trimmed by 8 bases and 3 bases, with 20 bases remaining between them. CDR1 and CDR2 (germline): SNHLY, FYNNEI. This CDR3 region has 15 residues. The DNA of the CDR3 is TGTGCCAGCCCCCTCCGACTGGCGGGAATCTACGAGCAGTACTTC. Translating it yields CASPLRLAGIYEQYF.

This clone was picked up one time. The chain has TRBV6-4 and TRBJ2-2; 9 positions match TRBD1. V dropped 6 bases and J dropped 4; count of bases not matched to a gene: 6. The V gene's germline CDR1 is MRHNA and CDR2 SNTAGT. This CDR3 contains 15 residues. The CDR3 nucleotides read TGTGCCAGCAGGGAACAGGGGGCCGTCACCGGGGAGCTGTTTTTT. Encoded protein: CASREQGAVTGELFF.

The chain recombines TRBV5-4 with TRBJ2-7, with D perhaps TRBD1 (6 bases). V was shortened by 4 bases and J by 3 bases, with 14 bases between the two germline ends. Germline CDR1 and CDR2: SGHNT and YYREEE (reference sequence). The CDR3 consists of 14 residues. The DNA of the CDR3 is TGTGCCAGCAGCCAAGGGGGAAACGGCTACGAGCAGTACTTC. Protein sequence: CASSQGGNGYEQYF.

The V call is TRBV5-4, the J call TRBJ2-4; 7 bases are a match to TRBD1. Trimming at V came to 4 bases and at J to 8 bases, leaving 6 bases not matched to a gene. The CDR3 has 13 residues. From germline, CDR1 is SGHNT and CDR2 YYREEE (reference sequence). The CDR3 spells CASSPQGVDIQYF. CDR3 nucleotides: TGTGCCAGCAGCCCCCAGGGGGTGGACATTCAGTACTTC.

CDR3 loop: CASSVRAGGALGEQYF. The CDR3 coding sequence is TGTGCCAGCAGCGTGAGAGCGGGAGGGGCATTGGGGGAGCAGTACTTC. The V gene is TRBV9, the J gene TRBJ2-7, with 10 positions matching TRBD2. This CDR3 contains 16 residues. Germline V CDR1 and CDR2: SGDLS, YYNGEE. V trimming: 2 bases; J trimming: 7 bases; junction bases outside the gene matches: 12.

V and J are TRBV27 and TRBJ2-1, with 8 positions matching TRBD1. V shed 10 bases and J 4 bases; nucleotides not matched to a gene: 6. Germline-derived CDR1 and CDR2 are MNHEY and SMNVEV (reference sequence). This CDR3 is built from 13 residues. CDR3 loop: CATNRGVYNEQFF. The CDR3, as DNA: TGTGCCACAAACAGGGGGGTGTACAATGAGCAGTTCTTC.

This clone was observed a single time. V is TRBV6-1 and J is TRBJ2-3, with no clear D. This CDR3 has 12 amino acids. Looked up from germline, CDR1 is MNHNS and CDR2 is SASEGT. V was pared by 2 bases and J by 6 bases, with 6 bases between. CDR3 sequence: CASSEYVDTQYF. The DNA of the CDR3 is TGTGCCAGCAGTGAATATGTGGATACGCAGTATTTT.

The chain is built from TRBV28 and TRBJ1-5, with TRBD1 as a possible D gene (5 bases). V lost 5 bases and J lost 7, with 12 bases in between. Per the germline V gene, CDR1 is MDHEN and CDR2 is SYDVKM. This CDR3 has 13 amino acids. CDR3 DNA: TGTGCCAGCAGTCCACTTACAGGCCAGCCCCAGCATTTT. Protein sequence: CASSPLTGQPQHF.

The V gene is TRBV6-1, the J gene TRBJ2-3; D gene unclear. CDR1 MNHNS and CDR2 SASEGT come from the germline V gene. Trimming stripped 1 base from V and 2 bases from J, with 7 bases between. This CDR3 is 14 amino acids long. CDR3 nucleotide sequence: TGTGCCAGCAGTGAAGTACTCCTCACAGATACGCAGTATTTT. Translating gives CASSEVLLTDTQYF.

The gene calls are TRBV5-1 and TRBJ1-5, with D perhaps matching TRBD1 (5 bases). Trimming took off 3 bases at V and 5 bases at J, with 12 bases between the two ends. Germline CDR1 and CDR2: SGHRS and YFSETQ. The CDR3 length is 14 residues. The CDR3 region has the DNA TGCGCCAGCAGCTCGTCAGGGTTGGATCAGCCCCAGCATTTT. It is translated as CASSSSGLDQPQHF. The full variable domain, rest sourced from reference TRBV5-1 and TRBJ1-5, is KAGVTQTPRYLIKTRGQQVTLSCSPISGHRSVSWYQQTPGQGLQFLFEYFSETQRNKGNFPGRFSGRQFSNSRSEMNVSTLELGDSALYLCASSSSGLDQPQHFGDGTRLSIL.

The chain employs TRBV12-5 and TRBJ2-7, with 12 bases identical to TRBD2. The germline V gene encodes CDR1 LGHNT and CDR2 FRNRAP. CDR3 length equals 14 residues. The V gene end was trimmed by 5 bases and the J gene end by 4 bases; junction bases not matched to a gene: 3. CDR3 residues: CASGLAGGLYEQYF. The CDR3 DNA is TGTGCTAGTGGTCTAGCGGGAGGGTTGTACGAGCAGTACTTC. The full variable domain, completed using reference TRBV12-5 and TRBJ2-7, is DARVTQTPRHKVTEMGQEVTMRCQPILGHNTVFWYRQTMMQGLELLAYFRNRAPLDDSGMPKDRFSAEMPDATLATLKIQPSEPRDSAVYFCASGLAGGLYEQYFGPGTRLTVT.

The chain carries TRBV7-9 and TRBJ2-7, with TRBD1 matching 7 bases. The CDR3 consists of 14 residues. Trimming took 1 base from V and 1 from J; bases not matched to a gene: 1. CDR1 is SEHNR, CDR2 FQNEAQ, per germline (reference sequence). CDR3 DNA: TGTGCCAGCAGCTTAGGGGGACAGTCCTACGAGCAGTACTTC. Its protein is CASSLGGQSYEQYF.

Only one count was recorded for this clone. J is TRBJ2-7 and V is TRBV11-2; D ambiguous. The germline V gene encodes CDR1 SGHAT and CDR2 FQNNGV. With 2 bases removed from V and 3 bases from J, the gap between germline ends came to 8 bases. The length of the CDR3 is 13 residues. The CDR3 region has the DNA TGTGCCAGCAGCTTATTGCGTAGCTACGAGCAGTACTTC. It is translated as CASSLLRSYEQYF.

This CDR3 is CASSTTAGPRQPQHF. In DNA, the CDR3 is TGTGCCAGTAGTACCACAGCAGGTCCTCGGCAGCCCCAGCATTTT. This chain uses TRBV19 with TRBJ1-5; D is undetermined. V was trimmed by 4 bases and J by 7 bases, leaving 17 bases between them. CDR1 is LNHDA, CDR2 SQIVND, per germline (reference sequence). CDR3 length: 15 amino acids. The full variable domain, with the rest looked up from reference TRBV19 and TRBJ1-5, is DGGITQSPKYLFRKEGQNVTLSCEQNLNHDAMYWYRQDPGQGLRLIYYSQIVNDFQKGDIAEGYSVSREKKESFPLTVTSAQKNPTAFYLCASSTTAGPRQPQHFGDGTRLSIL.

This CDR3 reads CASSPKGGEIPYEQYF. CDR3 bases: TGCGCCAGCAGCCCCAAGGGGGGGGAGATACCCTACGAGCAGTACTTC. V usage is TRBV4-1 and J usage is TRBJ2-7, with TRBD2 as a possible D gene (7 bases). The CDR3 consists of 16 residues. V was clipped by 4 bases and J by 2 bases, with 18 bases between them. Germline assignment: CDR1 MGHRA and CDR2 YSYEKL.

The chain couples TRBV29-1 to TRBJ2-2; D possibly corresponds to TRBD1 (5 bases). Deletions cut 5 bases from V and 5 bases from J, with 15 bases between. This CDR3 spans 14 amino acids. Germline V lookup: CDR1 SQVTM, CDR2 ANQGSEA. This chain's CDR3 is CSVLVGQLTGELFF. The CDR3 coding sequence is TGCAGCGTTTTGGTGGGGCAGCTTACCGGGGAGCTGTTTTTT.

As regards this clone: Compared with germline, one end of the junction differs, possibly owing to a read error. The chain couples TRBV30 to TRBJ2-3, with TRBD2 identical over 8 bases. The CDR3 loop spans 12 amino acids. Germline assignment: CDR1 GTSNPN and CDR2 SVGIG (reference sequence). The CDR3 spells CAWSVWSGGGWF. The CDR3 nucleotides are TGTGCCTGGAGTGTATGGAGCGGGGGCGGGTGGTTT.

The gene calls are TRBV13 and TRBJ2-4; tentative D call: TRBD2 (6 bases). The CDR3 totals 16 residues. V was shortened by 0 bases and J by 3 bases, with 12 bases between the two germline ends. Germline V gene sequence: CDR1 PRHDT, CDR2 FYEKMQ (reference sequence). CDR3 loop: CASSLGGGGIKNIQYF. DNA for the CDR3: TGTGCCAGCAGCTTAGGGGGAGGCGGTATCAAAAACATTCAGTACTTC.

This sequence joins TRBV19 and TRBJ2-3; D remains unclear. Germline CDR1 reads LNHDA; CDR2 reads SQIVND (reference sequence). The ends were cut back, 7 bases at V and 6 bases at J, with 8 bases in the middle. CDR3 size: 11 residues. CDR3 loop: CASNDGDTQYF. The CDR3 DNA reads TGTGCCAGTAATGATGGCGATACGCAGTATTTT.

The chain is built from TRBV11-2 and TRBJ2-5; TRBD2 matches at 11 bases. Germline V gene data show CDR1 as SGHAT and CDR2 as FQNNGV. The CDR3 covers 18 residues. Trimming took 8 bases from V and 7 from J; bases not matched to a gene: 21. CDR3 sequence (DNA): TGTGCCAGCTCAAGGGGGCGAGGACTAGCGGGCGACGAGCTGACCCAGTACTTC. Translated, it gives CASSRGRGLAGDELTQYF.

The chain joins TRBV7-6 to TRBJ2-1; 7 bases are shared with TRBD1. The germline CDR1 and CDR2 sequences are SGHVS and FNYEAQ. The CDR3 extends over 15 amino acids. V lost 4 bases to trimming and J lost 7 bases; unmatched junction nucleotides: 10. In DNA form, the CDR3 reads TGTGCCAGCAGCTCAAGACAGGGTTGGAGGAATGAGCAGTTCTTC. Its translation is CASSSRQGWRNEQFF.